This TCR beta chain appears in the sequencing data of a study of untreated major depressive disorder. The study, taken as a whole, reports: Depressed patients' CD4+ T cells carried increased TRBV05-01 (Vbeta 5.1) usage versus control CD4+ T cells.

V shed 1 base and J shed 5 bases, with 3 bases lying between them. The CDR3 runs 11 residues. Germline V gene lookup returns CDR1 ENHRY and CDR2 SYGVKD. Regarding this clone: What it binds is unknown.

Only in-frame clones appear in the TCRdb table, and some are missing; sequencing was by immunoSEQ multiplex PCR. The sample consists of roughly 13,000 clones, 80% to 95% of them appearing once. Material: CD4+ T cells from PBMCs. The chain joins TRBV10-3 to TRBJ2-7; D ambiguous. This receptor was identified in a woman in her 30s with major depressive disorder. CDR3 sequence reads: CAISELDEQYF. The CDR3 region has the DNA TGTGCCATCAGTGAGTTGGACGAGCAGTACTTC.